Following are 17 T cell receptor beta chains from one sample sequenced in a study of blood T cells in healthy people across ages. The second PCR ran about 6 to 11 cycles with a sample-barcoded 5' primer and J-beta primers. Each CDR3 protein is one row after TCRdb ran MiXCR on the 5' RACE reads. The sample holds over 1.5 million distinct CDR3 sequences, around 50% seen once. The material sequenced was blood. These TCRs come from a woman aged 40 to 50 in good health.

The chain employs TRBV7-3 and TRBJ2-3, with 8 positions matching TRBD2. V gave up 2 bases and J gave up 3 bases; unmatched junction bases: 10. The germline CDR1 and CDR2 sequences are SGHTA and FQGTGA. The CDR3 has 17 amino acids. The CDR3 sequence: CASSLLFSGDMTDTQYF. In DNA, the CDR3 is TGTGCCAGCAGCTTATTGTTTAGCGGGGATATGACAGATACGCAGTATTTT.

The chain carries TRBV29-1 and TRBJ2-5, with D perhaps being TRBD1 or TRBD2 (7 bases each). There are 14 residues in the CDR3. The germline CDR1 and CDR2 sequences are SQVTM and ANQGSEA. V was cut by 1 base and J by 5 bases, with 14 bases left in between. The CDR3 region has the DNA TGCAGCGTTGAAGGGGAGGGGGCGGTGGAGACCCAGTACTTC. The encoded protein is CSVEGEGAVETQYF.

This clonotype has only a few counts. The V gene is TRBV6-6, the J gene TRBJ2-6, with D unresolved. The length of the CDR3 is 14 residues. From germline, CDR1 is MNHNY and CDR2 SVGAGI (reference sequence). V lost 11 bases to trimming and J lost 0 bases, with 11 bases between them. The CDR3 DNA sequence: TGTGCCGGGGTCTCTAGCTCTGGGGCCAACGTCCTGACTTTC. Protein sequence: CAGVSSSGANVLTF.

The V gene is TRBV20-1, the J gene TRBJ1-2, with 8 bases fitting TRBD1. CDR1 DFQATT and CDR2 SNEGSKA come from the germline V gene (reference sequence). This CDR3 is 16 amino acids long. The ends lost 0 bases at V and 3 bases at J; junction bases unmatched: 9. Here the CDR3 reads CSARDPLTGDYYGYTF. In DNA, the CDR3 is TGCAGTGCTAGAGATCCCCTGACAGGGGACTACTATGGCTACACCTTC.

V and J are TRBV4-3 and TRBJ2-7; 8 bases fit TRBD1. Trimming took 4 bases from V and 4 from J; bases not matched to a gene: 9. There are 15 residues in the CDR3. The V gene's germline CDR1 is LGHNA and CDR2 YSLEER. The chain's CDR3 is CASSLTETGEYEQYF. In nucleotides, the CDR3 is TGCGCCAGCAGCCTAACCGAGACAGGGGAGTACGAGCAGTACTTC.

J is TRBJ2-7 and V is TRBV12-3 or TRBV12-4, with a possible D match to TRBD1 (6 bases). This CDR3 region has 16 residues. Trimming took 5 bases from V and 0 from J, leaving 17 bases between them. For the CDR3, the DNA is TGTGCCAGCAGTCCCACGGCCAGGGGTTCCTCCTACGAGCAGTACTTC. Translated: CASSPTARGSSYEQYF.

The chain links TRBV12-3 or TRBV12-4 to TRBJ2-7, with 7 bases aligning to TRBD2. The CDR3 extends over 14 amino acids. Unmatched junction bases numbered 9, after V lost 6 bases and J lost 4 bases. The chain's CDR3 is CASSALAVRYEQYF. In nucleotides, the CDR3 is TGTGCCAGCAGCGCTCTAGCGGTCCGATACGAGCAGTACTTC.

Only a few counts were recorded for this clonotype. The rearrangement links TRBV7-2 to TRBJ1-5; possibly TRBD1 for D (5 bases). Trimming pared 0 bases from V and 5 bases from J, leaving 14 bases between. Germline CDR1 is SGHTA and CDR2 is FQGNSA. This CDR3 region has 16 residues. The CDR3 DNA is TGTGCCAGCAGCTTAGCCTGGGGCAGGGTCGATCAGCCCCAGCATTTT. Translation gives CASSLAWGRVDQPQHF.

This clonotype has ten or more counts. The chain carries TRBV7-9 and TRBJ2-5; TRBD1 agrees at 7 bases. Germline CDR1 reads SEHNR; CDR2 reads FQNEAQ (reference sequence). The CDR3 has 14 residues. The J segment lost 1 base and the V segment lost 5 bases, leaving 4 bases of the junction unmatched. This CDR3 is CASSRGTVQETQYF. The CDR3 DNA sequence: TGTGCCAGCAGCCGAGGGACAGTCCAAGAGACCCAGTACTTC.

The chain uses TRBV20-1 and TRBJ2-3; a weak D match, TRBD2 (5 bases). The CDR3 spans 12 residues. Germline CDR1 reads DFQATT; CDR2 reads SNEGSKA (reference sequence). The V and J ends lost 3 bases and 4 bases respectively, with 8 bases between them. This CDR3 reads CSASLAPDTQYF. In DNA form, the CDR3 reads TGCAGTGCTAGCCTAGCTCCAGATACGCAGTATTTT.

The genes are TRBV7-9 and TRBJ2-3, with D perhaps TRBD2 (6 bases). The V end lost 2 bases, the J end lost 1 base, and 13 bases lay between the germline ends. CDR1 and CDR2 from the germline V gene are SEHNR and FQNEAQ (reference sequence). The CDR3 has 16 residues. The CDR3 region has the DNA TGTGCCAGCAGCTTAAGGGTCACGGGGGGCACAGATACGCAGTATTTT. Translating gives CASSLRVTGGTDTQYF.

This clonotype was seen only a few times. The chain links TRBV12-3 or TRBV12-4 to TRBJ2-7; D is possibly TRBD1 (6 bases). The CDR3 is 15 amino acids. V lost 6 bases, J lost 2 bases, and 17 bases lay in between. The CDR3 reads CASSSRGTSAYEQYF. The DNA for the CDR3 is TGTGCCAGCAGCTCCCGTGGGACATCAGCCTACGAGCAGTACTTC.

The chain joins TRBV12-3 or TRBV12-4 to TRBJ2-3; 8 bases match TRBD2. This CDR3 has 14 amino acids. Trimming removed 9 bases from V and 5 bases from J; junction bases left unmatched: 10. CDR3 residues: CASYSGTRRDTQYF. CDR3 nucleotides: TGTGCCAGTTACTCCGGGACTAGAAGAGATACGCAGTATTTT.

The chain joins TRBV28 to TRBJ2-5; D remains unclear. The V gene lost 5 bases and the J gene lost 5 bases, with 18 bases spanning the gap. Germline V lookup: CDR1 MDHEN, CDR2 SYDVKM. The CDR3 consists of 15 residues. CDR3 sequence reads: CASSPQGYRRETQYF. DNA for the CDR3: TGTGCCAGCAGTCCCCAAGGGTACCGCCGTGAGACCCAGTACTTC.

This clonotype came up once. V gene TRBV20-1 combines with J gene TRBJ1-1; 11 bases fit TRBD1. This CDR3 has 12 amino acids. Germline CDR1 is DFQATT and CDR2 is SNEGSKA (reference sequence). V trimming: 3 bases; J trimming: 10 bases; junction bases outside the gene matches: 4. The CDR3 is CSASPGTGGAFF. The CDR3 DNA sequence: TGCAGTGCTAGTCCCGGGACAGGGGGAGCTTTCTTT.

The chain is built from TRBV13 and TRBJ1-6; 10 bases are a match to TRBD1. This CDR3 is built from 15 residues. Losses at the gene ends were 5 bases for V and 7 bases for J; bases not matched to a gene: 5. Germline values: CDR1 PRHDT, CDR2 FYEKMQ (reference sequence). The chain's CDR3 is CASSPTDRGNSPLHF. In DNA form, the CDR3 reads TGTGCCAGCAGCCCAACGGACAGGGGGAATTCACCCCTCCACTTT. The full variable domain, in which reference TRBV13 and TRBJ1-6 provide the parts outside the CDR3, is AAGVIQSPRHLIKEKRETATLKCYPIPRHDTVYWYQQGPGQDPQFLISFYEKMQSDKGSIPDRFSAQQFSDYHSELNMSSLELGDSALYFCASSPTDRGNSPLHFGNGTRLTVT.

This clonotype was observed a few times. This chain uses TRBV28 with TRBJ2-5; D unclear. V was pared by 3 bases and J by 5 bases, with 10 bases between. The germline CDR1 and CDR2 sequences are MDHEN and SYDVKM. The CDR3 has 13 residues. The CDR3 region is CASSFIRSETQYF. The CDR3, as DNA: TGTGCCAGCAGTTTCATTAGGTCGGAGACCCAGTACTTC.